This note documents a single T cell receptor (beta chain) sequence. No antigen is known for it. In preparing the TRB cDNA libraries, 5' RACE with UMI labels was used. With the 5' RACE reads reprocessed, TCRdb shows one record per CDR3 protein and no DNA. This specimen shows approximately 130,000 distinct CDR3 sequences; the ten leading clones hold roughly 0.39%. This record belongs to a study of CXCR3-negative and CXCR3-positive naive CD8 T cells. Per CD8+ T cell subset, triplicate sorts of 310,000 or so cells each were done. Study findings and constraints: In CXCR3-positive naive cells, the TRB CDR3s were more hydrophobic than in CXCR3-negative naive cells.

Germline V gene sequence: CDR1 SQVTM, CDR2 ANQGSEA. The CDR3 spans 11 residues. The origin of this receptor is a human donor in good health. Some clones in this sample may be carry-over from other donors' samples. The rearrangement uses TRBV29-1 and TRBJ1-2; TCRdb indicates TRBD1, and absent DNA this call remains unverified. The specimen sequenced was naive CXCR3+ CD8+ T cells from blood. The subset was: CD45RO-CCR7+CD27+CD95- naive CD8+ T cells expressing CXCR3 (TNR3+). The CDR3 sequence is CSVPGSYGYTF.